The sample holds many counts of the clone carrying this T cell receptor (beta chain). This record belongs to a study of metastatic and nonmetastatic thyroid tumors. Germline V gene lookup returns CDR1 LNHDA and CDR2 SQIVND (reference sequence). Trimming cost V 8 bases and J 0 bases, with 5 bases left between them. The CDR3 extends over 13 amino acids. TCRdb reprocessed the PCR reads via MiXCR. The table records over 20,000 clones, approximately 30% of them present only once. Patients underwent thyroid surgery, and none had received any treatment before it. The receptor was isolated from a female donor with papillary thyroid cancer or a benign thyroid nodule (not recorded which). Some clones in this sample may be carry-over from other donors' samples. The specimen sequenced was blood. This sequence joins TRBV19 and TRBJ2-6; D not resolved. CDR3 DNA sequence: TGTGCCAGTGCCAACTCTGGGGCCAACGTCCTGACTTTC. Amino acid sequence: CASANSGANVLTF.